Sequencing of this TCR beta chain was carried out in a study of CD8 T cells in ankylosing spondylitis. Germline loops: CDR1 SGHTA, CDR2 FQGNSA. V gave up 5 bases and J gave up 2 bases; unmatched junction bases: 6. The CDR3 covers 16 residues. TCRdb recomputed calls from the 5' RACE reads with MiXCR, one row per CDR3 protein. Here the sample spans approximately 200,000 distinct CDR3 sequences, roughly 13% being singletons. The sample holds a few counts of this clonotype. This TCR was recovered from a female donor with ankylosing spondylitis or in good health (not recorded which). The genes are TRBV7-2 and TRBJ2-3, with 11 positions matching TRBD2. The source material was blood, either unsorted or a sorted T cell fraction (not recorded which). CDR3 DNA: TGTGCCAGCAGCAAGCGACTAGCGGGGCTCACAGATACGCAGTATTTT. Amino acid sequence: CASSKRLAGLTDTQYF. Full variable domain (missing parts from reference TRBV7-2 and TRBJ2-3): GAGVSQSPSNKVTEKGKDVELRCDPISGHTALYWYRQSLGQGLEFLIYFQGNSAPDKSGLPSDRFSAERTGGSVSTLTIQRTQQEDSAVYLCASSKRLAGLTDTQYFGPGTRLTVL.